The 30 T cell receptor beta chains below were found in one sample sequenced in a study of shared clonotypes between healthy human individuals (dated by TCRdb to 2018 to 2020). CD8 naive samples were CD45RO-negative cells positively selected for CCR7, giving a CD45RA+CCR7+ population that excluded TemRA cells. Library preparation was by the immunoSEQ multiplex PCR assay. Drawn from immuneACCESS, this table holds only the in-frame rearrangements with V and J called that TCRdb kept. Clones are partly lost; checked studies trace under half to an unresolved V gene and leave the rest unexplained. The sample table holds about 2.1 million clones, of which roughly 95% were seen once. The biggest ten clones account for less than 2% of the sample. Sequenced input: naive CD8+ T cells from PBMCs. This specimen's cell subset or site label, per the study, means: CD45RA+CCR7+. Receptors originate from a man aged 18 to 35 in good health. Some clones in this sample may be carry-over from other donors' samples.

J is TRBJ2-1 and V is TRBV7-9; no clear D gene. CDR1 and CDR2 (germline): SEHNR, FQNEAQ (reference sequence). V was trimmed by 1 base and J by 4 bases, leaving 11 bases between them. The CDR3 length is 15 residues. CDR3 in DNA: TGTGCCAGCAGCTTAGTATGGGCACTATACAATGAGCAGTTCTTC. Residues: CASSLVWALYNEQFF.

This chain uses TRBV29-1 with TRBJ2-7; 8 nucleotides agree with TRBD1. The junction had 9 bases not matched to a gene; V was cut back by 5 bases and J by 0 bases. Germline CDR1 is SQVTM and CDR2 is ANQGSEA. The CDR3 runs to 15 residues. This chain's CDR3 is CSVTVTGGISYEQYF. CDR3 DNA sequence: TGCAGCGTTACAGTTACAGGGGGAATCTCCTACGAGCAGTACTTC.

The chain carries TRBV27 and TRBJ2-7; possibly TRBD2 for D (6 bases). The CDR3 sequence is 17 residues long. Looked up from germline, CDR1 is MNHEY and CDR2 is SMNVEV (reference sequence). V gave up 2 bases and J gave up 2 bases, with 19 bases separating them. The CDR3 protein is CASSLTVFPGETYEQYF. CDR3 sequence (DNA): TGTGCCAGCAGTTTAACGGTCTTCCCGGGGGAAACCTACGAGCAGTACTTC.

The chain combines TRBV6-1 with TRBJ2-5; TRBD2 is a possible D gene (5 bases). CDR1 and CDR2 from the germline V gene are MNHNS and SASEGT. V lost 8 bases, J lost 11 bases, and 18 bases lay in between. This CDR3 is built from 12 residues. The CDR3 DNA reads TGTGCCAGCGGAGACCCGGGGTTTGGGCAGTACTTC. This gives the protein CASGDPGFGQYF.

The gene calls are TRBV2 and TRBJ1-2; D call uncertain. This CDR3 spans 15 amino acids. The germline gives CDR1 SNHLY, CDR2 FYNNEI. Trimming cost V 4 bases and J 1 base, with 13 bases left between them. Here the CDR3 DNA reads TGTGCCAGCAGTGGCTTGGGAAATGATAACTATGGCTACACCTTC. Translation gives CASSGLGNDNYGYTF.

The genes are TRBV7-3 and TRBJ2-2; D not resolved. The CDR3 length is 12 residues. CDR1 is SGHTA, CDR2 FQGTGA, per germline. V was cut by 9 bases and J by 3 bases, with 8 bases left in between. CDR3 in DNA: TGTGCCAGTCCGGCGGACACCGGGGAGCTGTTTTTT. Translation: CASPADTGELFF.

CDR3 nucleotides: TGTGCCAGCAGCCCTGTCCCAGGGGACCCTGAAGCTTTCTTT. Protein: CASSPVPGDPEAFF. The chain joins TRBV11-2 to TRBJ1-1; a possible D gene is TRBD1 (6 bases). CDR1 and CDR2 (germline): SGHAT, FQNNGV. V shed 5 bases and J shed 6 bases, with 16 bases lying between them. The CDR3 is made up of 14 amino acids. The entire variable domain, with the rest obtained from reference TRBV11-2 and TRBJ1-1, is as follows: EAGVAQSPRYKIIEKRQSVAFWCNPISGHATLYWYQQILGQGPKLLIQFQNNGVVDDSQLPKDRFSAERLKGVDSTLKIQPAKLEDSAVYLCASSPVPGDPEAFFGQGTRLTVV.

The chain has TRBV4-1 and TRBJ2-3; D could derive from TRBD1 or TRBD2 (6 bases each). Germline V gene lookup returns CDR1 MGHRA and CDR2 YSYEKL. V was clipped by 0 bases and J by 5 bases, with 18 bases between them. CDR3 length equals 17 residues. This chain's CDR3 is CASSQEMAGHLEDTQYF. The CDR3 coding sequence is TGCGCCAGCAGCCAAGAGATGGCGGGACACCTCGAAGATACGCAGTATTTT.

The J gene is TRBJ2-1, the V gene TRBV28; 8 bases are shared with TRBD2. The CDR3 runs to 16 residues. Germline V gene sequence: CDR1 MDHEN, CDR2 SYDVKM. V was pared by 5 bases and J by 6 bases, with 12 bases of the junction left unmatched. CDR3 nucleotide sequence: TGTGCCAGCAGTCTCTTTTTACGGGAGGGGGGCAATGAGCAGTTCTTC. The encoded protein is CASSLFLREGGNEQFF.

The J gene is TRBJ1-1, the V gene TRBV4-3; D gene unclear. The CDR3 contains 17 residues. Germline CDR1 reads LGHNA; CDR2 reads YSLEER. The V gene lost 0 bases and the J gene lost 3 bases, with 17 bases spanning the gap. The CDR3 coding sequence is TGCGCCAGCAGCCAAGATATCGGGAGCCGGAGGGACACTGAAGCTTTCTTT. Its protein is CASSQDIGSRRDTEAFF.

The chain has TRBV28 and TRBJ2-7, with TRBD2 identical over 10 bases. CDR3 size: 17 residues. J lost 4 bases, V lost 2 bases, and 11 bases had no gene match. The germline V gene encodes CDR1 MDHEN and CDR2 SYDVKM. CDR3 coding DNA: TGTGCCAGCAGTTTAGCCGTTGTAGCGGGGGGAGCTTACGAGCAGTACTTC. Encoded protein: CASSLAVVAGGAYEQYF.

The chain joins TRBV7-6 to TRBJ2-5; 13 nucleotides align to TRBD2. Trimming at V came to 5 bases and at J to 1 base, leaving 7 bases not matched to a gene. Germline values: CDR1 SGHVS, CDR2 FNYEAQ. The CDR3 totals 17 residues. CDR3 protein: CASSLTTSGRSQETQYF. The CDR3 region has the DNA TGTGCCAGCAGCCTTACGACTAGCGGGAGGAGCCAAGAGACCCAGTACTTC. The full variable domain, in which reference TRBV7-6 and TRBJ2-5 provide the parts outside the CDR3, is GAGVSQSPRYKVTKRGQDVALRCDPISGHVSLYWYRQALGQGPEFLTYFNYEAQQDKSGLPNDRFSAERPEGSISTLTIQRTEQRDSAMYRCASSLTTSGRSQETQYFGPGTRLLVL.

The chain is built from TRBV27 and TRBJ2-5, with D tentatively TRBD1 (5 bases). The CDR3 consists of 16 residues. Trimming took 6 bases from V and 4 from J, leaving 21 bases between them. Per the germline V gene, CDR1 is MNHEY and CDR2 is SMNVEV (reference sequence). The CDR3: CASSSGKGLWGETQYF. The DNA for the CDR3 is TGTGCCAGCAGCTCAGGGAAGGGGTTATGGGGAGAGACCCAGTACTTC.

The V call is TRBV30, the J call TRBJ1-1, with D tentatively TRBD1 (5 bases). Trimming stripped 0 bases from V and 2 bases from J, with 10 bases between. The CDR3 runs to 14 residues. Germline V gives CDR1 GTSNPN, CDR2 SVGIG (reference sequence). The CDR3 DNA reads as TGTGCCTGGAGTGTAGGGGCTTCTAACACTGAAGCTTTCTTT. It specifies CAWSVGASNTEAFF.

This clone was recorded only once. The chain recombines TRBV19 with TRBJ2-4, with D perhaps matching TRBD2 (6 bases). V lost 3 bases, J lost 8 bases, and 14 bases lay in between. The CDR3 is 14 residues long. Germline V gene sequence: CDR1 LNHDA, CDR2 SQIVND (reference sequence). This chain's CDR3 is CASSISAREDIQYF. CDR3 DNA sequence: TGTGCCAGTAGTATCAGTGCCAGGGAGGACATTCAGTACTTC.

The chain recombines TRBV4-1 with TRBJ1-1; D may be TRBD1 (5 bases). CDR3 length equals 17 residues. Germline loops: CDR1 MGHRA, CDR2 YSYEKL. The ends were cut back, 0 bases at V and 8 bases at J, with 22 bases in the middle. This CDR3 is CASSQDGSRAGGVEAFF. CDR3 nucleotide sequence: TGCGCCAGCAGCCAAGACGGGAGTAGGGCCGGGGGGGTGGAAGCTTTCTTT.

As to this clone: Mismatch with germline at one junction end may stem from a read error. CDR3 loop: CASSLAPASDSYEQYF. For the CDR3, the DNA is TGTGCCAGCAGCCTAGCCCCGGCTAGCGACTCCTACGAGCAGTACTTC. The chain couples TRBV7-9 to TRBJ2-7; TRBD2 is a possible D gene (6 bases). The CDR3 length is 16 residues. The germline V gene has CDR1 SEHNR and CDR2 FQNEAQ (reference sequence).

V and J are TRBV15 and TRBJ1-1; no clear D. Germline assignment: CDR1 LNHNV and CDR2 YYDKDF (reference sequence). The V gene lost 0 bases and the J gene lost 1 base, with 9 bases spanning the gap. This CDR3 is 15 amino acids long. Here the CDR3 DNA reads TGTGCCACCAGCAGAGAGGTCTCAAAGAACACTGAAGCTTTCTTT. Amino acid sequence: CATSREVSKNTEAFF.

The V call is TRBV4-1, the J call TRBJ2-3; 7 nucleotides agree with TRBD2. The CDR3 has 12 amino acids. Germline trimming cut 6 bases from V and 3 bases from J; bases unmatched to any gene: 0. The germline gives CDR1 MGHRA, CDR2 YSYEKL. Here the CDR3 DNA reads TGCGCCAGCAGGCGGGGGACAGATACGCAGTATTTT. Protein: CASRRGTDTQYF.

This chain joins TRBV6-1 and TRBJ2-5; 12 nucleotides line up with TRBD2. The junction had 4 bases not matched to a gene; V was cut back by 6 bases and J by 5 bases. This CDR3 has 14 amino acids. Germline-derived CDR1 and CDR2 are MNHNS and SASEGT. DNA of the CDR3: TGTGCCAGCAGATCGACTAGCGGGAGCGAGACCCAGTACTTC. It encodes CASRSTSGSETQYF.

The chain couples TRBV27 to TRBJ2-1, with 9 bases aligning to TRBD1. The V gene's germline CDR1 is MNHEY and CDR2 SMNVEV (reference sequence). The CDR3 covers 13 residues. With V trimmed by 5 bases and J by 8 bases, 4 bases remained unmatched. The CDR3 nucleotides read TGTGCCAGCAGTCACGGACAGGGGTATGAGCAGTTCTTC. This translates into CASSHGQGYEQFF.

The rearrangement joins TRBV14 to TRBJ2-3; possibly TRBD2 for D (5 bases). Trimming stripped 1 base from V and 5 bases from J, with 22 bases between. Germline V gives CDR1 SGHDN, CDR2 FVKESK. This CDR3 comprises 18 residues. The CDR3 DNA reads TGTGCCAGCAGCCAAGCAGGCAGCGGAACCTTTTGGTTAGATACGCAGTATTTT. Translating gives CASSQAGSGTFWLDTQYF.

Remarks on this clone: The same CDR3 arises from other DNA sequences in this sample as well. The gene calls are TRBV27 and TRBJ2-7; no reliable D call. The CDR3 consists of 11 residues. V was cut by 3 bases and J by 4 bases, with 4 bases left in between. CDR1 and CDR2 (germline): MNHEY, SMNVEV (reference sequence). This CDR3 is CASSLGYEQYF. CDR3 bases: TGTGCCAGCAGTTTGGGTTACGAGCAGTACTTC.

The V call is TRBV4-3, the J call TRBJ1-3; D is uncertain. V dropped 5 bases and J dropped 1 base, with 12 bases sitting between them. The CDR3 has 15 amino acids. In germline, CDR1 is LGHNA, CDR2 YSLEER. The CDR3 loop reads CASSASVGSGNTIYF. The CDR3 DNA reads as TGCGCCAGCAGCGCTAGCGTGGGGTCTGGAAACACCATATATTTT.

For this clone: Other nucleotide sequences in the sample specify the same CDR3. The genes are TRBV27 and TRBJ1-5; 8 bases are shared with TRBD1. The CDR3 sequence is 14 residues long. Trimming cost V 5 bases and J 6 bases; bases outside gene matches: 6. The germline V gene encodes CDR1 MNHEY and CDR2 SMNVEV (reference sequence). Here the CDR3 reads CASSPDRGTQPQHF. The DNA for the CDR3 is TGTGCCAGCAGTCCAGACAGGGGAACTCAGCCCCAGCATTTT.

In DNA form, the CDR3 reads TGTGCCAGTAGTATAGACGGGACTTCCGCAATCTACGAGCAGTACTTC. Its protein product is CASSIDGTSAIYEQYF. V is TRBV19 and J is TRBJ2-7; TRBD2 is a possible D gene (6 bases). The CDR3 has 16 residues. Germline-derived CDR1 and CDR2 are LNHDA and SQIVND (reference sequence). V was clipped by 0 bases and J by 3 bases, with 15 bases between them.

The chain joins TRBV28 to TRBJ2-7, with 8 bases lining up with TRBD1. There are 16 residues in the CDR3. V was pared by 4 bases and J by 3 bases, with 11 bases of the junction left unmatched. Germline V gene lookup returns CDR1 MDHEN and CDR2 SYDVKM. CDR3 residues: CASSSRRQGIHYEQYF. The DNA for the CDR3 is TGTGCCAGCAGTTCTCGCCGACAGGGGATACACTACGAGCAGTACTTC.

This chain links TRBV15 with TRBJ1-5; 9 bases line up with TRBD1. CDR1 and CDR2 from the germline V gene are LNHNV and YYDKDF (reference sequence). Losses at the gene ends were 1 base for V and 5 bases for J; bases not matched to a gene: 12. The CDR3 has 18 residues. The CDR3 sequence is CATSRGTDRGFFDQPQHF. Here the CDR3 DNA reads TGTGCCACCAGCAGAGGCACCGACAGGGGGTTTTTTGATCAGCCCCAGCATTTT.

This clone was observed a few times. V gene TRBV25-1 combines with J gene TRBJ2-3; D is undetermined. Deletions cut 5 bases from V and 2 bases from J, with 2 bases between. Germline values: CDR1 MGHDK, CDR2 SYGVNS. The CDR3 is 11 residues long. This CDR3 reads CASSTTDTQYF. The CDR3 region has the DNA TGTGCCAGCAGTACCACAGATACGCAGTATTTT.

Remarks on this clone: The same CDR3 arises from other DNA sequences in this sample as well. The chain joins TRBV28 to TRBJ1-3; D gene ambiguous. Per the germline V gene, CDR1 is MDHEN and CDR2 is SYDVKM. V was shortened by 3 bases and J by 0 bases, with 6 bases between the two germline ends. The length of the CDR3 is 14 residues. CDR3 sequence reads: CASSFSGSGNTIYF. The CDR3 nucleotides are TGTGCCAGCAGTTTCTCCGGCTCTGGAAACACCATATATTTT.